The 26 T cell receptor beta chains below come from one sample, sequenced in a study of blood T cell repertoires in COVID-19 (dated by TCRdb to about 2020). Libraries were prepared through the immunoSEQ multiplex PCR assay. Drawn from immuneACCESS, this table holds only the in-frame rearrangements with V and J called that TCRdb kept. Clones are partly lost; checked studies trace under half to an unresolved V gene and leave the rest unexplained. The sample yields more than 200,000 clones; more than 70% were counted once. The top ten clonotypes cover approximately 4.3% of the sample. Material for sequencing was PBMCs or T cells enriched from blood (not recorded which). These receptors all come from a man aged 30-40 years with acute COVID-19.

This chain links TRBV3-1 (or the pseudogene TRBV3-2) with TRBJ1-2; 7 bases are a match to TRBD1. This CDR3 contains 14 residues. V shed 4 bases, J shed 3 bases, and the junction held 5 bases outside the gene matches. In germline, CDR1 is LGHDT, CDR2 YNNKEL (reference sequence). In nucleotides, the CDR3 is TGTGCCAGCAGCCCCAGGGGGGAGGACTATGGCTACACCTTC. Protein product: CASSPRGEDYGYTF.

The V gene is TRBV7-6, the J gene TRBJ1-6, with TRBD1 matching over 7 bases. The CDR3 runs to 12 residues. V lost 4 bases to trimming and J lost 16 bases; unmatched junction nucleotides: 7. The V gene's germline CDR1 is SGHVS and CDR2 FNYEAQ. The CDR3 coding sequence is TGTGCCAGCAGCTCTAGTGGGGGACAGCTCCACTTT. Translating gives CASSSSGGQLHF. Using reference TRBV7-6 and TRBJ1-6 for the parts outside the CDR3, the full variable domain is GAGVSQSPRYKVTKRGQDVALRCDPISGHVSLYWYRQALGQGPEFLTYFNYEAQQDKSGLPNDRFSAERPEGSISTLTIQRTEQRDSAMYRCASSSSGGQLHFGNGTRLTVT.

This chain links TRBV9 with TRBJ2-7; 9 bases agree with TRBD1. Germline-derived CDR1 and CDR2 are SGDLS and YYNGEE. This CDR3 region has 16 residues. V shed 4 bases, J shed 0 bases, and the junction held 8 bases outside the gene matches. This chain's CDR3 is CASSPAPDRGSYEQYF. The CDR3 DNA sequence: TGTGCCAGCAGCCCAGCCCCGGACAGGGGCTCCTACGAGCAGTACTTC. Together with reference TRBV9 and TRBJ2-7, the CDR3 gives the full variable domain: DSGVTQTPKHLITATGQRVTLRCSPRSGDLSVYWYQQSLDQGLQFLIQYYNGEERAKGNILERFSAQQFPDLHSELNLSSLELGDSALYFCASSPAPDRGSYEQYFGPGTRLTVT.

The chain recombines TRBV11-2 with TRBJ2-2; D remains ambiguous. Looked up from germline, CDR1 is SGHAT and CDR2 is FQNNGV. This CDR3 is built from 14 residues. The V end lost 1 base, the J end lost 4 bases, and 7 bases lay between the germline ends. This CDR3 reads CASSLVLITGELFF. The CDR3 DNA reads TGTGCCAGCAGCTTAGTACTGATCACCGGGGAGCTGTTTTTT.

The chain joins TRBV6-5 to TRBJ2-5; 7 nucleotides match TRBD2. Germline trimming cut 5 bases from V and 4 bases from J; bases unmatched to any gene: 4. This CDR3 comprises 13 residues. Germline CDR1 reads MNHEY; CDR2 reads SVGAGI. DNA for the CDR3: TGTGCCAGCAGTCGGGGGGTGGGAGAGACCCAGTACTTC. Its translation: CASSRGVGETQYF.

This clone was seen a handful of times. The chain employs TRBV5-5 and TRBJ2-3, with TRBD2 as a possible D gene (6 bases). The length of the CDR3 is 15 residues. In germline, CDR1 is SGHKS, CDR2 YYEKEE (reference sequence). Deletions cut 2 bases from V and 0 bases from J, with 10 bases between. CDR3 nucleotides: TGTGCCAGCAGCTTCGGGGGAATTAGCACAGATACGCAGTATTTT. Translating gives CASSFGGISTDTQYF.

The rearrangement uses TRBV21-1 and TRBJ1-3; TRBD1, the D gene given by the table, was not confirmed from the DNA. TRBV21-1 is described as a pseudogene. The CDR3 is made up of 18 amino acids. The CDR3 bases are TGTGCCAGCAGCAAAGTCATCGGCCAGACAGGGGAAGGAAACACCATATATTTT. Its protein is CASSKVIGQTGEGNTIYF.

In its sample, this clone was seen once. The V call is TRBV5-1, the J call TRBJ1-6, with D perhaps matching TRBD1 (5 bases). The CDR3 is 16 residues long. Per the germline V gene, CDR1 is SGHRS and CDR2 is YFSETQ. Trimming left V 2 bases short and J 8 bases short, with 17 bases between. The CDR3 reads CASSFSGREADSPLHF. In DNA, the CDR3 is TGCGCCAGCAGCTTCAGTGGCAGGGAGGCGGATTCACCCCTCCACTTT.

This clone is a singleton in its sample. The rearrangement links TRBV7-3 to TRBJ1-1; D is unresolved. CDR3 length: 12 residues. Germline lookup yields CDR1 SGHTA and CDR2 FQGTGA. V was shortened by 1 base and J by 4 bases, with 4 bases between the two germline ends. The CDR3 reads CASSLSGTEAFF. CDR3 in DNA: TGTGCCAGCAGCTTAAGCGGCACTGAAGCTTTCTTT.

V gene TRBV10-2 combines with J gene TRBJ1-3, with 10 bases aligning to TRBD1. The V and J ends lost 8 bases and 0 bases, in that order; junction bases with no gene match: 1. The CDR3 runs 14 residues. From germline, CDR1 is WSHSY and CDR2 SAAADI. This chain's CDR3 is CASGDRGSGNTIYF. CDR3 bases: TGCGCCAGCGGGGACAGGGGCTCTGGAAACACCATATATTTT.

This chain joins TRBV7-9 and TRBJ1-5; TRBD1 matches 7 bases. Germline values: CDR1 SEHNR, CDR2 FQNEAQ (reference sequence). The CDR3 sequence is 13 residues long. With 3 bases clipped from V and 4 bases from J, the junction kept 0 bases outside the gene matches. The CDR3 spells CASSLTGNQPQHF. CDR3 DNA sequence: TGTGCCAGCAGCTTGACAGGGAATCAGCCCCAGCATTTT. Drawing the rest from reference TRBV7-9 and TRBJ1-5, the complete variable domain is DTGVSQNPRHKITKRGQNVTFRCDPISEHNRLYWYRQTLGQGPEFLTYFQNEAQLEKSRLLSDRFSAERPKGSFSTLEIQRTEQGDSAMYLCASSLTGNQPQHFGDGTRLSIL.

V usage is TRBV28 and J usage is TRBJ2-4; 7 nucleotides match TRBD1. The CDR3 sequence is 14 residues long. Trimming removed 5 bases from V and 8 bases from J; junction bases left unmatched: 9. CDR1 is MDHEN and CDR2 is SYDVKM in the germline V gene. This CDR3 is CASSTGQVPDIQYF. CDR3 sequence (DNA): TGTGCCAGCAGTACCGGACAGGTCCCTGACATTCAGTACTTC.

The rearrangement joins TRBV7-9 to TRBJ2-7; 9 bases line up with TRBD1. The germline CDR1 and CDR2 sequences are SEHNR and FQNEAQ (reference sequence). Trimming removed 6 bases from V and 6 bases from J; junction bases left unmatched: 9. This CDR3 is built from 14 residues. The CDR3 reads CASRPGTGPSEQYF. CDR3 DNA sequence: TGTGCCAGCAGACCCGGGACAGGGCCGTCCGAGCAGTACTTC.

The V and J genes are TRBV28 and TRBJ1-4; possible D gene TRBD1, 6 bases. From germline, CDR1 is MDHEN and CDR2 SYDVKM. CDR3 length: 15 residues. The ends were cut back, 2 bases at V and 8 bases at J, with 15 bases in the middle. This CDR3 reads CASSLPLTGPEKLFF. CDR3 in DNA: TGTGCCAGCAGTTTACCGCTCACAGGGCCAGAAAAACTGTTTTTT.

This chain links TRBV27 with TRBJ1-2, with D possibly being TRBD1 (6 bases). Germline CDR1 MNHEY, CDR2 SMNVEV (reference sequence). V lost 7 bases to trimming and J lost 10 bases, with 19 bases between them. The CDR3 is made up of 13 amino acids. CDR3 in DNA: TGTGCCAGCACAAGGACTGGGGGCCATTCCTACACCTTC. Its protein product is CASTRTGGHSYTF.

Here the CDR3 reads CASSQILGGGSQETQYF. The CDR3 DNA follows: TGTGCCAGCAGCCAAATCCTGGGCGGGGGATCCCAAGAGACCCAGTACTTC. The rearrangement joins TRBV3-1 (or the pseudogene TRBV3-2) to TRBJ2-5, with 7 bases matching TRBD2. This CDR3 is 17 amino acids long. Per the germline V gene, CDR1 is LGHDT and CDR2 is YNNKEL (reference sequence). The trim removed 2 bases at V and 1 base at J, leaving 10 bases unmatched.

The chain has TRBV20-1 and TRBJ2-1; D not certain. V lost 7 bases to trimming and J lost 8 bases, with 6 bases between them. The CDR3 loop spans 9 amino acids. Per germline, CDR1 DFQATT and CDR2 SNEGSKA (reference sequence). CDR3 DNA: TGCAGTGTGAGCGATGAGCAGTTCTTC. Translating gives CSVSDEQFF.

The chain is built from TRBV7-9 and TRBJ2-7; 15 bases align to TRBD2. This CDR3 contains 16 residues. V trimming: 5 bases; J trimming: 5 bases; junction bases outside the gene matches: 7. CDR1 and CDR2 from the germline V gene are SEHNR and FQNEAQ (reference sequence). The CDR3 bases are TGTGCCAGCAGCCCCGGACTAGCGGGGGGGCGCGACGAGCAGTACTTC. Residues: CASSPGLAGGRDEQYF.

This clone was seen once. The chain has TRBV5-1 and TRBJ1-2, with 8 bases matching TRBD1. The CDR3 length is 13 residues. V trimming: 8 bases; J trimming: 4 bases; junction bases outside the gene matches: 7. The V gene's germline CDR1 is SGHRS and CDR2 YFSETQ. The chain's CDR3 is CASTETGGYGYTF. The DNA of the CDR3 is TGCGCCAGTACCGAAACAGGGGGCTATGGCTACACCTTC. Full variable domain (rest looked up from reference TRBV5-1 and TRBJ1-2): KAGVTQTPRYLIKTRGQQVTLSCSPISGHRSVSWYQQTPGQGLQFLFEYFSETQRNKGNFPGRFSGRQFSNSRSEMNVSTLELGDSALYLCASTETGGYGYTFGSGTRLTVV.

This sequence joins TRBV28 and TRBJ1-2; D is perhaps TRBD1 (5 bases). Germline-derived CDR1 and CDR2 are MDHEN and SYDVKM. This CDR3 region has 15 residues. The V and J ends lost 4 bases and 0 bases respectively, with 12 bases between them. The CDR3 nucleotides read TGTGCCAGCAGTTCTCTTGGACACACTAACTATGGCTACACCTTC. Translating it yields CASSSLGHTNYGYTF.

This clone has only a few counts. V is TRBV5-4 and J is TRBJ1-1; D unclear. V lost 5 bases and J 6 bases, leaving 14 bases between the germline ends. The CDR3 runs 13 residues. CDR1 is SGHNT, CDR2 YYREEE, per germline (reference sequence). This CDR3 is CASREGEQAEAFF. Written as DNA, the CDR3 is TGTGCCAGCAGGGAGGGAGAGCAAGCTGAAGCTTTCTTT.

V and J are TRBV6-7 and TRBJ1-1, with 7 nucleotides matching TRBD1. TRBV6-7 is placed among ORFs of uncertain function. This CDR3 spans 14 amino acids. V lost 6 bases, J lost 1 base, and 5 bases stayed unmatched. CDR3 sequence reads: CASRRGQTNTEAFF. The CDR3 DNA reads TGTGCCAGCAGACGGGGACAGACGAACACTGAAGCTTTCTTT.

This chain links TRBV21-1 with TRBJ2-6; no DNA check was done on the table's D call, TRBD2. TRBV21-1 is annotated as a pseudogene. The CDR3 has 16 amino acids. The CDR3 nucleotides read TGTGCCAGCAGCAAATACCACGGCTCTGGGGCCAACGTCCTGACTTTC. This translates into CASSKYHGSGANVLTF.

As concerns this clone: This CDR3 is also generated by other DNA sequences in the sample. V usage is TRBV3-1 (or the pseudogene TRBV3-2) and J usage is TRBJ1-3, with a weak D call TRBD1 (5 bases). Trimming pared 6 bases from V and 4 bases from J, leaving 13 bases between. CDR3 length: 14 residues. Per germline, CDR1 LGHDT and CDR2 YNNKEL (reference sequence). The CDR3 spells CASSLQASGNTIYF. The CDR3 DNA follows: TGTGCCAGCAGTCTACAGGCCTCAGGAAACACCATATATTTT.

The V and J genes are TRBV7-9 and TRBJ2-2; 12 nucleotides line up with TRBD2. From germline, CDR1 is SEHNR and CDR2 FQNEAQ (reference sequence). The CDR3 sequence is 17 residues long. V shed 5 bases and J 0 bases; nucleotides not matched to a gene: 4. As DNA, the CDR3 is TGTGCCAGCAGCCGACTAGCGGGGGCCCCGAACACCGGGGAGCTGTTTTTT. Residues: CASSRLAGAPNTGELFF.

This clone has just a few counts. The J gene is TRBJ1-6, the V gene TRBV9; D not resolved. CDR3 length: 14 residues. Germline assignment: CDR1 SGDLS and CDR2 YYNGEE. The V and J ends lost 3 bases and 2 bases respectively, with 6 bases between them. The CDR3 loop is CASSGATYNSPLHF. The CDR3 coding sequence is TGTGCCAGCAGCGGTGCGACCTATAATTCACCCCTCCACTTT.